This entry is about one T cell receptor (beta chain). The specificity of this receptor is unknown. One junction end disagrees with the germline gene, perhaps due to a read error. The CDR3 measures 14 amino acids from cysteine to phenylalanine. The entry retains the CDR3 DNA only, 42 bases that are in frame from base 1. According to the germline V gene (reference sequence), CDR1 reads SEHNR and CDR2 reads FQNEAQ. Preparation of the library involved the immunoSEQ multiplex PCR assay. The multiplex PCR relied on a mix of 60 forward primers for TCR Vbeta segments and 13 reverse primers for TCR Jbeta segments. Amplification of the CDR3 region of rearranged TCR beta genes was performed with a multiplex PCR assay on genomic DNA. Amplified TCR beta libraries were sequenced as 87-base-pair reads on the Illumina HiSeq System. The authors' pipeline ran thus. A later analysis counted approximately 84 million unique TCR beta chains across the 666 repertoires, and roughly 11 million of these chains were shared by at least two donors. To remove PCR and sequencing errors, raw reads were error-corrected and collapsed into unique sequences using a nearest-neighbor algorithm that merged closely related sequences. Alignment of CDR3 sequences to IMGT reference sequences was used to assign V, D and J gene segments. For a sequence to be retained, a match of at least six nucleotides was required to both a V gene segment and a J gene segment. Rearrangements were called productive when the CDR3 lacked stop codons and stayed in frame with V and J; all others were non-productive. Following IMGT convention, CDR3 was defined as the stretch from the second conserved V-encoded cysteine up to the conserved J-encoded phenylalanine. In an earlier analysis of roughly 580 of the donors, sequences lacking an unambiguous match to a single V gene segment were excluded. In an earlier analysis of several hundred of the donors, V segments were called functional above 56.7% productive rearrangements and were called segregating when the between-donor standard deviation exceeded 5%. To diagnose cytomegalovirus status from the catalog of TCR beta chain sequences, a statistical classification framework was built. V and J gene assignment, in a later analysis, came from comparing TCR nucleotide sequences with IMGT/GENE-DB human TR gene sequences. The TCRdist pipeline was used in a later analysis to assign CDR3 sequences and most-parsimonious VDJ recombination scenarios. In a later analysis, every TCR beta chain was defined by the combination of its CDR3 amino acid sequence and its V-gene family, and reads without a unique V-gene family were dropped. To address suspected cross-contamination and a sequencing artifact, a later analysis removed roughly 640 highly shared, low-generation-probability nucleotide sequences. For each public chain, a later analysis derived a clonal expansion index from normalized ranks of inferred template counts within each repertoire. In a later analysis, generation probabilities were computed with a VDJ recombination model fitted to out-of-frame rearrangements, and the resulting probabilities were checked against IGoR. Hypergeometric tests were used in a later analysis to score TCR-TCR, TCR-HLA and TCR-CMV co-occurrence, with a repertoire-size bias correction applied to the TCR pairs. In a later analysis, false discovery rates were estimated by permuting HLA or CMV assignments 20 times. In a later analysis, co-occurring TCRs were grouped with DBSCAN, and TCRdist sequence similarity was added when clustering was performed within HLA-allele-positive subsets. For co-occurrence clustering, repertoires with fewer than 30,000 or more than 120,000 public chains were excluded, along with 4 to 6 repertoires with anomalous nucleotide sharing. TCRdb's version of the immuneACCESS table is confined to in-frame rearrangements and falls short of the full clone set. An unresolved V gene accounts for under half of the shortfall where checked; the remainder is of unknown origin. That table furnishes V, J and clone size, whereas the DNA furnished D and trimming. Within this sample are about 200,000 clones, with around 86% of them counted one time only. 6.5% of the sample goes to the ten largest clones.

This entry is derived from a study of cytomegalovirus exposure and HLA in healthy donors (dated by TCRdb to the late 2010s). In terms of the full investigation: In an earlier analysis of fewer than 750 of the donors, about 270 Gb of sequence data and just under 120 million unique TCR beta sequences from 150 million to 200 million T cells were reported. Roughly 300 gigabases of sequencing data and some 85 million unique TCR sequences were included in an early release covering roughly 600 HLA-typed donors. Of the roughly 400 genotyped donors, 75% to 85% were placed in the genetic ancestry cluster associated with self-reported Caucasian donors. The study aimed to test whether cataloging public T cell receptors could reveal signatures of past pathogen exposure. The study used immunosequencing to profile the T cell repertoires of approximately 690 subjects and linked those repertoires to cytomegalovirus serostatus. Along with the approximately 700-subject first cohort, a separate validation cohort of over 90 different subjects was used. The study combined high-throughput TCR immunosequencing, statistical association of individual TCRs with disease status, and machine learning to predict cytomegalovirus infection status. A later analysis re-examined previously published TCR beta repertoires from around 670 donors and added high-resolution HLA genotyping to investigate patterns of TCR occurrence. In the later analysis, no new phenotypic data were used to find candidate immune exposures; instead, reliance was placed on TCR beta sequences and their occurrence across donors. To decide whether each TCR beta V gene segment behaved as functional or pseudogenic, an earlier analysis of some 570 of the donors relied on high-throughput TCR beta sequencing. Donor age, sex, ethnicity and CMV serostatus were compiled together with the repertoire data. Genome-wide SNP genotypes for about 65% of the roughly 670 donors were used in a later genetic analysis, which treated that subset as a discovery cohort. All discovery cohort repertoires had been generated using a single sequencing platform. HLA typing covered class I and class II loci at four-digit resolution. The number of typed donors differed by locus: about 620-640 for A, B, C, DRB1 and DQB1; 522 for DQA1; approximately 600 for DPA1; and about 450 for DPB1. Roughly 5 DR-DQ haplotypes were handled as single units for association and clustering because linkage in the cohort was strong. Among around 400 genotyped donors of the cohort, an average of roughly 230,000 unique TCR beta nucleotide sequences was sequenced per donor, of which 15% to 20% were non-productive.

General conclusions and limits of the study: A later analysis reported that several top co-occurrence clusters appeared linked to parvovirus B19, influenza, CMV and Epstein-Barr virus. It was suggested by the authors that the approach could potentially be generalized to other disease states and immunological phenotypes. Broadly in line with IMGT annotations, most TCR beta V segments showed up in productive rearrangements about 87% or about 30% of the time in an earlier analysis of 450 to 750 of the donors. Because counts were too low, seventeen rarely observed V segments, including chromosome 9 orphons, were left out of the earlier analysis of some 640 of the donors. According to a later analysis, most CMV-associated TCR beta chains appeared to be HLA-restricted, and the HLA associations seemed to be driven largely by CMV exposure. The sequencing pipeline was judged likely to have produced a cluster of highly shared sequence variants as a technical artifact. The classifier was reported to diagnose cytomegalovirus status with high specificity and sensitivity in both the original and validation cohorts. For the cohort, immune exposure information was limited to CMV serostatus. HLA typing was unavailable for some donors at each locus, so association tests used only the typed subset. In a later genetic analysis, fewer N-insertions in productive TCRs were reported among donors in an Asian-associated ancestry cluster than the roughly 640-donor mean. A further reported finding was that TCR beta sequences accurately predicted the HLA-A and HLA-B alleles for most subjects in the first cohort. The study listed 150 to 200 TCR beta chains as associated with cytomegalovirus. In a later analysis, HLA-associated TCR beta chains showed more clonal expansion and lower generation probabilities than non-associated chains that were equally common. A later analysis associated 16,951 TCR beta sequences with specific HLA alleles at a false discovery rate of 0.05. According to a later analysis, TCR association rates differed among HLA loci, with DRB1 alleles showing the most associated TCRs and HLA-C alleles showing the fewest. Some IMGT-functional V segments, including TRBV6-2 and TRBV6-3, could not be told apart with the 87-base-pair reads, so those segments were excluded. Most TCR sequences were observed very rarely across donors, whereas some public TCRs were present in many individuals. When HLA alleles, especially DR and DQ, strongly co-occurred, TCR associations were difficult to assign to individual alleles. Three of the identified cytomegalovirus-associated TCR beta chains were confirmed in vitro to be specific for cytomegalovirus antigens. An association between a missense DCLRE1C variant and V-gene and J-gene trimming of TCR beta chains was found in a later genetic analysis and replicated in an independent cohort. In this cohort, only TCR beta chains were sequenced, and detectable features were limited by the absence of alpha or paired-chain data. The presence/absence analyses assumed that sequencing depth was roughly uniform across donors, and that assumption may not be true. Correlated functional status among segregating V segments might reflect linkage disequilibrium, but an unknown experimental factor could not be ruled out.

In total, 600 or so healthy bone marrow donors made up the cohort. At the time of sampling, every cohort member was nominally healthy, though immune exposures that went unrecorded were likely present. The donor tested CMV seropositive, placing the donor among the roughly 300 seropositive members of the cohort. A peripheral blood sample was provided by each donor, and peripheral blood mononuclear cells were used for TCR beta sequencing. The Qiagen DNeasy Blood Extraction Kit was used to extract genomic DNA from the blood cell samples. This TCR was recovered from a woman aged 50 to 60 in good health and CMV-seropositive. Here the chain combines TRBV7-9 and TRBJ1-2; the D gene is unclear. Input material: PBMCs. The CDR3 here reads CSSSLPTPGYGYTF. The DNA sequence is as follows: TGTTCCAGCAGCCTCCCGACCCCGGGCTATGGCTACACCTTC.